These 20 T cell receptor beta chains were all obtained from the same sample, sequenced in a study of shared clonotypes between healthy human individuals. TCRdb's copy holds only in-frame clones and misses some; the assay was immunoSEQ multiplex PCR. Here the sample spans 640,000 or so clones, 55% to 75% being singletons. Source material: memory CD4+ T cells sorted from blood. As to subset: CD45RA-negative fraction. Every receptor here comes from a woman aged 25-40 years in good health.

The chain links TRBV20-1 to TRBJ2-1; possibly TRBD1 for D (6 bases). Germline V gene data show CDR1 as DFQATT and CDR2 as SNEGSKA (reference sequence). The CDR3 extends over 11 amino acids. CDR3 nucleotides: TGCAGACCTCAGGGGCACACTGAGCAGTTCTTC. Translating gives CRPQGHTEQFF.

In nucleotides, the CDR3 is TGTGCCAGCAGTGAAGCCCCGGCAACTAATGAAAAACTGTTTTTT. Translated, it gives CASSEAPATNEKLFF. The V call is TRBV6-1, the J call TRBJ1-4; D gene unclear. Germline CDR1 MNHNS, CDR2 SASEGT. CDR3 length: 15 residues. The V and J ends lost 0 bases and 0 bases respectively, with 5 bases between them.

This chain connects TRBV19 to TRBJ2-1; D perhaps matches TRBD2 (5 bases). This CDR3 region has 14 residues. Trimming took off 5 bases at V and 10 bases at J, with 18 bases between the two ends. Germline lookup yields CDR1 LNHDA and CDR2 SQIVND (reference sequence). In nucleotides, the CDR3 is TGTGCCAGTAGTCCGCGGCTAATTGCGGGCGAGCAGTTCTTC. It encodes CASSPRLIAGEQFF.

The V call is TRBV30, the J call TRBJ2-3, with 10 bases that match TRBD2. V was clipped by 3 bases and J by 5 bases; unmatched bases: 8. Looked up from germline, CDR1 is GTSNPN and CDR2 is SVGIG (reference sequence). The length of the CDR3 is 15 residues. The CDR3 protein is CAWRGKLAGIDTQYF. CDR3 bases: TGTGCCTGGAGGGGCAAACTAGCGGGGATAGATACGCAGTATTTT.

The rearrangement links TRBV29-1 to TRBJ2-1; D ambiguous. V lost 4 bases and J 0 bases, leaving 13 bases between the germline ends. The CDR3 covers 15 residues. The germline CDR1 and CDR2 sequences are SQVTM and ANQGSEA. DNA of the CDR3: TGCAGCGTTGGGAACAAGGCCAGCTCCTACAATGAGCAGTTCTTC. Translated, it gives CSVGNKASSYNEQFF.

This clone was counted once. The chain carries TRBV2 and TRBJ2-7; 12 nucleotides match TRBD1. The CDR3 is 13 amino acids. Germline CDR1 reads SNHLY; CDR2 reads FYNNEI. Unmatched junction bases numbered 6, after V lost 11 bases and J lost 4 bases. The CDR3 reads CAASGQGAYEQYF. The CDR3, as DNA: TGTGCCGCGTCGGGACAGGGGGCTTACGAGCAGTACTTC.

This clone showed up just a few times. The genes are TRBV9 and TRBJ1-1; D remains unclear. V dropped 4 bases and J dropped 5 bases, with 21 bases sitting between them. The CDR3 is 16 amino acids. Germline V gene sequence: CDR1 SGDLS, CDR2 YYNGEE. CDR3 coding DNA: TGTGCCAGCAGCTATAGTAGATACAGTAAGGGAACTGAAGCTTTCTTT. Translating it yields CASSYSRYSKGTEAFF.

V is TRBV5-1 and J is TRBJ1-1; D unclear. Germline V gives CDR1 SGHRS, CDR2 YFSETQ. The V and J ends lost 1 base and 4 bases respectively, with 11 bases between them. The CDR3 sequence is 14 residues long. Here the CDR3 reads CASSLSPSGTEAFF. The CDR3 DNA is TGCGCCAGCAGCTTGTCGCCTTCGGGCACTGAAGCTTTCTTT.

This clone was seen a few times. The CDR3 DNA follows: TGCGCCAGCAGCAAGGGGCAGGGGAGCCAAGAGACCCAGTACTTC. It encodes CASSKGQGSQETQYF. This sequence joins TRBV10-1 and TRBJ2-5; the D gene is possibly TRBD1 (6 bases). V was cut by 6 bases and J by 1 base, with 15 bases left in between. CDR1 is WNHNN and CDR2 is SYGVQD in the germline V gene (reference sequence). This CDR3 comprises 15 residues.

This clone was found many times. The V gene is TRBV11-2, the J gene TRBJ2-3; D ambiguous. Trimming pared 4 bases from V and 2 bases from J, leaving 13 bases between. The CDR3 totals 15 residues. CDR1 is SGHAT and CDR2 is FQNNGV in the germline V gene. The CDR3 here is CASSSDRPFTDTQYF. The CDR3 DNA reads as TGTGCCAGCAGCTCCGACCGTCCTTTCACAGATACGCAGTATTTT.

V is TRBV11-3 and J is TRBJ2-2, with 8 bases identical to TRBD2. The CDR3 has 14 amino acids. CDR1 and CDR2 from the germline V gene are SGHNT and YENEEA. J was trimmed by 14 bases and V by 6 bases; bases with no gene match: 14. The CDR3 spells CASSPGSSGGQLFF. CDR3 in DNA: TGTGCCAGCAGTCCTGGGTCGTCGGGAGGGCAACTGTTTTTT.

A few counts support this clone. Written as DNA, the CDR3 is TGCGCCACCCCTGGATTCTACAATGAGCAGTTCTTC. Its protein is CATPGFYNEQFF. The gene calls are TRBV23-1 and TRBJ2-1; D is uncertain. TRBV23-1 is flagged as an ORF with uncertain function. V lost 10 bases and J lost 3, with 10 bases in between. This CDR3 region has 12 residues.

The chain uses TRBV7-2 and TRBJ2-1; 7 positions match TRBD2. Per the germline V gene, CDR1 is SGHTA and CDR2 is FQGNSA. The CDR3 length is 15 residues. Trimming at V came to 4 bases and at J to 2 bases, leaving 5 bases not matched to a gene. CDR3 amino acids: CASSSGGRPYNEQFF. The CDR3 DNA sequence: TGTGCCAGCAGCTCGGGCGGGAGACCCTACAATGAGCAGTTCTTC.

This chain connects TRBV11-2 to TRBJ2-3; TRBD1 or TRBD2 may be the D gene (5 bases each). The CDR3 has 14 amino acids. Trimming stripped 5 bases from V and 2 bases from J, with 11 bases between. From germline, CDR1 is SGHAT and CDR2 FQNNGV. CDR3 nucleotide sequence: TGTGCCAGCAGCCCGGGGACCCTCACAGATACGCAGTATTTT. Translated: CASSPGTLTDTQYF.

The CDR3 DNA reads TGTGCCAGCAGCGTAGCCGGGCTAGGGAACACCGGGGAGCTGTTTTTT. This gives the protein CASSVAGLGNTGELFF. The V and J genes are TRBV9 and TRBJ2-2; no clear D. Germline V gene data show CDR1 as SGDLS and CDR2 as YYNGEE. The CDR3 loop spans 16 amino acids. The V end lost 0 bases, the J end lost 1 base, and 10 bases lay between the germline ends.

The chain carries TRBV11-3 and TRBJ2-1, with D tentatively TRBD1 (6 bases). CDR3 length: 13 amino acids. The germline V and J ends were trimmed by 6 bases and 6 bases, with 12 bases remaining between them. Germline V CDR1 and CDR2: SGHNT, YENEEA. The CDR3: CASRSGESNEQFF. DNA of the CDR3: TGTGCCAGCAGGTCAGGGGAGAGCAATGAGCAGTTCTTC.

Regarding this clone: The sample contains more than one DNA sequence encoding this CDR3. The gene calls are TRBV19 and TRBJ1-1; perhaps TRBD1 as D (6 bases). V lost 3 bases to trimming and J lost 5 bases, with 7 bases between them. CDR1 is LNHDA and CDR2 is SQIVND in the germline V gene (reference sequence). This CDR3 has 12 residues. This CDR3 reads CASSMRGTEAFF. In DNA form, the CDR3 reads TGTGCCAGTAGTATGAGGGGGACTGAAGCTTTCTTT.

The CDR3 DNA sequence: TGTGCCAGCGGGATTAGCGGGAGGTCTAGCGAGCAGTACTTC. This encodes CASGISGRSSEQYF. The V call is TRBV6-1, the J call TRBJ2-7; the match to TRBD2 covers 10 bases. V lost 8 bases, J lost 6 bases, and 10 bases stayed unmatched. The germline V gene encodes CDR1 MNHNS and CDR2 SASEGT. There are 14 residues in the CDR3.

The CDR3: CATRAETAGNEKLFF. CDR3 in DNA: TGCGCCACCCGAGCAGAGACAGCCGGGAATGAAAAACTGTTTTTT. This chain joins TRBV5-1 and TRBJ1-4; weak D call: TRBD1 (5 bases). CDR3 length: 15 amino acids. CDR1 is SGHRS and CDR2 is YFSETQ in the germline V gene. Deletions cut 9 bases from V and 5 bases from J, with 20 bases between.

J is TRBJ1-2 and V is TRBV18; D unresolved. This CDR3 comprises 15 residues. CDR1 KGHSH and CDR2 LQKENI come from the germline V gene. Trimming took off 3 bases at V and 4 bases at J, with 15 bases between the two ends. The CDR3 here is CASSPTRAHGYGYTF. The CDR3 bases are TGTGCCAGCTCACCCACCAGAGCGCACGGCTATGGCTACACCTTC.